A single sample gave rise to the 29 T cell receptor beta chains below, sequenced in a study of blood T cell repertoires in COVID-19 (dated by TCRdb to 2018 to 2021). Library construction relied on the immunoSEQ multiplex PCR assay. Entries here come from immuneACCESS through TCRdb and include only in-frame sequences with V and J called. Some clones fail to appear in such tables; in the studies checked, an unresolved V gene covers under half of the shortfall, and the cause of the remainder is unknown. Recorded for this sample are about 260,000 clones; about 87% of them occurred a single time. 0.95% to 1.5% of the sample lies in the top ten. Sequences were obtained from PBMCs or T cells enriched from blood (not recorded which). These receptors came from a woman aged 35 to 49 with acute COVID-19.

This clone was seen more than once but under ten times. J is TRBJ2-2 and V is TRBV30; D remains unclear. The CDR3 contains 13 residues. V was cut by 8 bases and J by 6 bases, with 16 bases left in between. Germline-derived CDR1 and CDR2 are GTSNPN and SVGIG (reference sequence). The CDR3 reads CARSASLAGELFF. Here the CDR3 DNA reads TGTGCCCGATCGGCTAGTTTGGCCGGGGAGCTGTTTTTT.

The chain has TRBV2 and TRBJ2-7; a weak D match, TRBD1 (6 bases). The CDR3 contains 13 residues. V lost 4 bases and J lost 5, with 12 bases in between. CDR1 and CDR2 from the germline V gene are SNHLY and FYNNEI. This chain's CDR3 is CASSVYRVNEQYF. The CDR3 DNA sequence: TGTGCCAGCAGTGTATACAGGGTCAACGAGCAGTACTTC. The whole variable domain, remainder taken from reference TRBV2 and TRBJ2-7, is EPEVTQTPSHQVTQMGQEVILRCVPISNHLYFYWYRQILGQKVEFLVSFYNNEISEKSEIFDDQFSVERPDGSNFTLKIRSTKLEDSAMYFCASSVYRVNEQYFGPGTRLTVT.

The chain is built from TRBV25-1 and TRBJ2-5, with 16 bases identical to TRBD2. V lost 3 bases, J lost 7 bases, and 2 bases stayed unmatched. CDR1 MGHDK and CDR2 SYGVNS come from the germline V gene. The CDR3 runs to 15 residues. The CDR3 spells CASSEGLAGGGTQYF. Here the CDR3 DNA reads TGTGCCAGCAGTGAGGGACTAGCGGGAGGGGGGACCCAGTACTTC.

The chain has TRBV27 and TRBJ1-1; TRBD1 aligns across 11 bases. The V segment lost 5 bases and the J segment 1 base; nucleotides outside the gene matches: 15. The germline CDR1 and CDR2 sequences are MNHEY and SMNVEV (reference sequence). This CDR3 has 19 amino acids. The CDR3 DNA sequence: TGTGCCAGCAGTCCGATTACTGGACAGGGGGCAAGTGGGAACACTGAAGCTTTCTTT. It specifies CASSPITGQGASGNTEAFF.

The chain joins TRBV7-6 to TRBJ1-2, with no clear D. CDR1 and CDR2 (germline): SGHVS, FNYEAQ. Trimming took 5 bases from V and 4 from J, leaving 17 bases between them. CDR3 length: 15 amino acids. CDR3 in amino acids: CASSLEPASSYGYTF. CDR3 bases: TGTGCCAGCAGCCTAGAGCCAGCGTCCAGCTATGGCTACACCTTC. The full variable domain, its missing parts supplied by reference TRBV7-6 and TRBJ1-2, is GAGVSQSPRYKVTKRGQDVALRCDPISGHVSLYWYRQALGQGPEFLTYFNYEAQQDKSGLPNDRFSAERPEGSISTLTIQRTEQRDSAMYRCASSLEPASSYGYTFGSGTRLTVV.

This chain connects TRBV5-1 to TRBJ1-1; 7 positions match TRBD1. The CDR3 totals 13 residues. CDR1 and CDR2 (germline): SGHRS, YFSETQ. With 6 bases clipped from V and 4 bases from J, the junction kept 6 bases outside the gene matches. The CDR3 DNA sequence: TGCGCCAGCAAAGGGGACAGCCTCACTGAAGCTTTCTTT. It translates to CASKGDSLTEAFF.

CDR3 nucleotides: TGTGCCACCAGCAGAGATACTAGCGGTCTCTACGAGCAGTACTTC. As protein: CATSRDTSGLYEQYF. The chain combines TRBV15 with TRBJ2-7, with 8 nucleotides matching TRBD2. The V gene's germline CDR1 is LNHNV and CDR2 YYDKDF (reference sequence). This CDR3 comprises 15 residues. V gave up 0 bases and J gave up 3 bases; unmatched junction bases: 4.

The CDR3 bases are TGTGCCAGCAGTTTATCGACAGGGGGGCCCCAGCATTTT. Translation: CASSLSTGGPQHF. This chain connects TRBV27 to TRBJ1-5; 9 bases are shared with TRBD1. The trim removed 0 bases at V and 9 bases at J, leaving 0 bases unmatched. CDR1 and CDR2 from the germline V gene are MNHEY and SMNVEV (reference sequence). CDR3 length equals 13 residues.

The rearrangement uses TRBV4-3 and TRBJ2-2; no reliable D call. The CDR3 covers 16 residues. The ends were cut back, 4 bases at V and 0 bases at J, with 12 bases in the middle. From germline, CDR1 is LGHNA and CDR2 YSLEER. Here the CDR3 DNA reads TGCGCCAGCAGCCTCGATCGAACTGCGAACACCGGGGAGCTGTTTTTT. Protein sequence: CASSLDRTANTGELFF.

V usage is TRBV4-2 and J usage is TRBJ1-5; 7 positions match TRBD1. Germline values: CDR1 LGHNA, CDR2 YNFKEQ. V lost 1 base to trimming and J lost 1 base; unmatched junction nucleotides: 7. The CDR3 is 17 residues long. The CDR3 sequence is CASSQAQGVLSNQPQHF. For the CDR3, the DNA is TGTGCCAGCAGCCAAGCGCAGGGGGTTTTGAGCAATCAGCCCCAGCATTTT.

This sequence joins TRBV15 and TRBJ1-3; D gene ambiguous. Germline V gene lookup returns CDR1 LNHNV and CDR2 YYDKDF (reference sequence). This CDR3 contains 16 residues. Trimming stripped 0 bases from V and 3 bases from J, with 12 bases between. In DNA form, the CDR3 reads TGTGCCACCAGCAGAGATCTTCTAGGATTTGGAAACACCATATATTTT. Encoded protein: CATSRDLLGFGNTIYF.

The chain links TRBV24-1 to TRBJ2-1, with TRBD1 as a possible D gene (6 bases). Germline CDR1 reads KGHDR; CDR2 reads SFDVKD. Trimming removed 5 bases from V and 10 bases from J, with 14 bases in between. The CDR3 runs to 13 residues. Here the CDR3 DNA reads TGTGCCACCAGTGCTCTCTACAGGGTGGAGCAGTTCTTC. This sequence encodes CATSALYRVEQFF.

The CDR3 sequence is CASSRSGQGAANYGYTF. The CDR3 bases are TGTGCCAGCAGTAGGTCGGGACAGGGGGCAGCTAACTATGGCTACACCTTC. The rearrangement uses TRBV27 and TRBJ1-2; 12 bases are a match to TRBD1. This CDR3 is 17 amino acids long. The junction had 7 bases not matched to a gene; V was cut back by 5 bases and J by 0 bases. The germline V gene has CDR1 MNHEY and CDR2 SMNVEV (reference sequence).

The chain carries TRBV12-3 or TRBV12-4 and TRBJ1-1, with D possibly matching TRBD1 (5 bases). The CDR3 totals 13 residues. The V end lost 7 bases, the J end lost 4 bases, and 13 bases lay between the germline ends. The CDR3 sequence: CASNLGGATEAFF. CDR3 nucleotide sequence: TGTGCCAGCAATCTTGGCGGGGCCACTGAAGCTTTCTTT.

This clone occurred once. The chain has TRBV30 and TRBJ1-1; D gene ambiguous. CDR1 and CDR2 from the germline V gene are GTSNPN and SVGIG (reference sequence). The CDR3 has 14 residues. The V end lost 1 base, the J end lost 1 base, and 10 bases lay between the germline ends. Here the CDR3 DNA reads TGTGCCTGGAGTGGCCCATGGAGGAACACTGAAGCTTTCTTT. The encoded protein is CAWSGPWRNTEAFF.

This chain links TRBV27 with TRBJ1-5, with D unclear. The CDR3 runs 13 residues. V gave up 3 bases and J gave up 8 bases, with 11 bases separating them. Germline lookup yields CDR1 MNHEY and CDR2 SMNVEV (reference sequence). In nucleotides, the CDR3 is TGTGCCAGCAGTTTGACGACGGGTGAGCCCCAGCATTTT. Its protein product is CASSLTTGEPQHF.

The table lists this clone with a count of one. V is TRBV9 and J is TRBJ2-1; D may be TRBD2 (6 bases). The CDR3 extends over 16 amino acids. The germline V gene encodes CDR1 SGDLS and CDR2 YYNGEE. Trimming shortened V by 4 bases and J by 3 bases, and 17 bases separated the two germline ends. This CDR3 reads CASSPPSGDLYNEQFF. As DNA, the CDR3 is TGTGCCAGCAGCCCCCCTTCGGGAGATCTCTACAATGAGCAGTTCTTC.

Only a few counts were recorded for this clone. This sequence joins TRBV5-4 and TRBJ1-1, with TRBD1 matching 10 bases. The germline V gene encodes CDR1 SGHNT and CDR2 YYREEE (reference sequence). V was pared by 4 bases and J by 5 bases, with 8 bases of the junction left unmatched. This CDR3 contains 15 residues. The DNA of the CDR3 is TGTGCCAGCAGCAGCTCGGCGGACAGGGGGACTGAAGCTTTCTTT. It translates to CASSSSADRGTEAFF.

The V gene is TRBV5-8, the J gene TRBJ1-5; 7 bases line up with TRBD1. CDR1 and CDR2 from the germline V gene are SGHTS and YDEGEE. V lost 3 bases and J lost 5; bases outside the gene matches: 14. The CDR3 contains 17 residues. CDR3 residues: CASSSPPGQLDYQPQHF. CDR3 DNA: TGTGCCAGCAGCTCACCTCCGGGACAGTTAGATTATCAGCCCCAGCATTTT.

As for this clone: This same CDR3 is encoded by further DNA sequences in the sample. The chain couples TRBV7-3 to TRBJ2-5, with D tentatively TRBD2 (5 bases). The V gene's germline CDR1 is SGHTA and CDR2 FQGTGA. The germline V and J ends were trimmed by 0 bases and 2 bases, with 7 bases remaining between them. This CDR3 spans 14 amino acids. The CDR3 here is CASSLTGNQETQYF. Written as DNA, the CDR3 is TGTGCCAGCAGCTTAACCGGGAATCAAGAGACCCAGTACTTC.

The V call is TRBV30, the J call TRBJ2-3; no clear D gene. V was clipped by 2 bases and J by 6 bases, with 9 bases between them. The V gene's germline CDR1 is GTSNPN and CDR2 SVGIG (reference sequence). This CDR3 region has 12 residues. CDR3 coding DNA: TGTGCCTGGAGTTATACCCGGGATACGCAGTATTTT. It specifies CAWSYTRDTQYF.

The genes are TRBV3-1 (or the pseudogene TRBV3-2) and TRBJ2-4, with a tentative D call TRBD2 (5 bases). The CDR3 runs 15 residues. Trimming removed 3 bases at V and 7 bases at J, with 16 bases between. Germline CDR1 LGHDT, CDR2 YNNKEL (reference sequence). The CDR3 here is CASSQGAGFRNIQYF. For the CDR3, the DNA is TGTGCCAGCAGCCAGGGAGCCGGGTTCAGGAACATTCAGTACTTC.

This chain joins TRBV2 and TRBJ1-2; maybe TRBD1 (6 bases). CDR3 size: 14 residues. Trimming took off 5 bases at V and 0 bases at J, with 10 bases between the two ends. Germline V lookup: CDR1 SNHLY, CDR2 FYNNEI. DNA of the CDR3: TGTGCCAGCAGTCAAAACAGGGCTAACTATGGCTACACCTTC. This sequence encodes CASSQNRANYGYTF.

The J gene is TRBJ1-1, the V gene TRBV19; D is ambiguous. Trimming stripped 7 bases from V and 4 bases from J, with 10 bases between. The CDR3 extends over 12 amino acids. The germline V gene has CDR1 LNHDA and CDR2 SQIVND (reference sequence). Here the CDR3 reads CASMSWSTEAFF. DNA of the CDR3: TGTGCCAGTATGAGCTGGAGCACTGAAGCTTTCTTT.

The V and J genes are TRBV5-1 and TRBJ2-5; 10 positions agree with TRBD1. Germline CDR1 reads SGHRS; CDR2 reads YFSETQ. The junction had 6 bases not matched to a gene; V was cut back by 0 bases and J by 4 bases. This CDR3 contains 16 residues. CDR3 amino acids: CASSLDDRGLAETQYF. The DNA for the CDR3 is TGCGCCAGCAGCTTGGACGACAGGGGGCTCGCAGAGACCCAGTACTTC.

V usage is TRBV18 and J usage is TRBJ1-2, with 8 bases fitting TRBD1. J gave up 3 bases and V 4 bases, and 1 base lay outside the gene matches. Germline V gene lookup returns CDR1 KGHSH and CDR2 LQKENI. The CDR3 sequence is 13 residues long. The CDR3 region has the DNA TGTGCCAGCTCACAGGACAGGGACTATGGCTACACCTTC. Translation gives CASSQDRDYGYTF.

This clone was seen more than once but under ten times. This chain joins TRBV29-1 and TRBJ2-7; D is possibly TRBD1 (5 bases). Deletions cut 4 bases from V and 4 bases from J, with 14 bases between. Germline CDR1 is SQVTM and CDR2 is ANQGSEA. This CDR3 has 13 residues. CDR3 region: CSVAETEYYEQYF. In DNA form, the CDR3 reads TGCAGCGTTGCCGAGACAGAATATTACGAGCAGTACTTC.

The chain links TRBV9 to TRBJ2-1; TRBD2 aligns across 7 bases. Germline trimming cut 1 base from V and 5 bases from J; bases unmatched to any gene: 9. The length of the CDR3 is 16 residues. CDR1 SGDLS and CDR2 YYNGEE come from the germline V gene. The chain's CDR3 is CASSVPGTTLHNEQFF. CDR3 in DNA: TGTGCCAGCAGCGTACCCGGGACTACCCTCCACAATGAGCAGTTCTTC.

J is TRBJ2-7 and V is TRBV27, with TRBD2 identical over 16 bases. This CDR3 is 16 amino acids long. Per germline, CDR1 MNHEY and CDR2 SMNVEV (reference sequence). V lost 8 bases and J lost 3; bases outside the gene matches: 7. As DNA, the CDR3 is TGTGCCAGCTACGGGACTAGCGGGAGGGATGTCTACGAGCAGTACTTC. This encodes CASYGTSGRDVYEQYF.